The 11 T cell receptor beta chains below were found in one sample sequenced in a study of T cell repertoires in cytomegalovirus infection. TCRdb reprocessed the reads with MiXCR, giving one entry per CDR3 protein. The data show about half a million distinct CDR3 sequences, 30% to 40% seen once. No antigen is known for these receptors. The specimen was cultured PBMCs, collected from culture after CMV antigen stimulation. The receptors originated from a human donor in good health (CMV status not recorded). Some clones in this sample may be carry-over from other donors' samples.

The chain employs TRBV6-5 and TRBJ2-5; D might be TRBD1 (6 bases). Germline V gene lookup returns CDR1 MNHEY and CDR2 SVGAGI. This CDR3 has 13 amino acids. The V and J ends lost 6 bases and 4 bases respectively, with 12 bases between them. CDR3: CASRHRVGETQYF. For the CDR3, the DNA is TGTGCCAGCAGGCACAGGGTAGGAGAGACCCAGTACTTC.

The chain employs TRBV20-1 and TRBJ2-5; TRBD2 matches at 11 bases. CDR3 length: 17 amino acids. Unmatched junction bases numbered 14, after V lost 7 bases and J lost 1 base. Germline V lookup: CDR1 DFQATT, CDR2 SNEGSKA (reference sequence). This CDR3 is CSVGSLAGGLIQETQYF. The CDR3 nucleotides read TGCAGTGTTGGGAGTCTAGCGGGAGGCTTAATCCAAGAGACCCAGTACTTC.

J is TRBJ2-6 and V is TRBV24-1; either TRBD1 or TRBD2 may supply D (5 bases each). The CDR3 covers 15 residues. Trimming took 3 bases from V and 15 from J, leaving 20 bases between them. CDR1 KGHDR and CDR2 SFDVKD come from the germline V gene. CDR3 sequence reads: CATSDEGTALKDLTF. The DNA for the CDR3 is TGTGCCACCAGTGATGAGGGGACGGCTCTAAAGGACCTGACTTTC.

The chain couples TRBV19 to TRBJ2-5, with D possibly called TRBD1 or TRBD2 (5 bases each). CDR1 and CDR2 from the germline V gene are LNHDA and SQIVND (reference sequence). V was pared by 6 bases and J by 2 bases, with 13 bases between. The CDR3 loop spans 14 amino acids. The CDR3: CASSTTREQETQYF. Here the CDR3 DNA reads TGTGCCAGTAGCACAACCAGGGAGCAAGAGACCCAGTACTTC.

CDR3 in amino acids: CASSPLGGLAGVETQYF. The DNA of the CDR3 is TGTGCCAGCAGCCCCCTCGGGGGTCTAGCGGGAGTAGAGACCCAGTACTTC. This chain connects TRBV11-2 to TRBJ2-5; 10 bases are a match to TRBD2. Losses at the gene ends were 5 bases for V and 4 bases for J; bases not matched to a gene: 13. Germline CDR1 and CDR2: SGHAT and FQNNGV. The CDR3 spans 17 residues.

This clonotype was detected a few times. The CDR3 region has the DNA TGTGCCAGTAGTATAGCTGTGACTAGCGCGGGTGTGGATGAGCAGTTCTTC. Its protein product is CASSIAVTSAGVDEQFF. The V call is TRBV19, the J call TRBJ2-1; 8 bases are a match to TRBD2. The CDR3 has 17 residues. V lost 1 base to trimming and J lost 8 bases; unmatched junction nucleotides: 13. From germline, CDR1 is LNHDA and CDR2 SQIVND (reference sequence).

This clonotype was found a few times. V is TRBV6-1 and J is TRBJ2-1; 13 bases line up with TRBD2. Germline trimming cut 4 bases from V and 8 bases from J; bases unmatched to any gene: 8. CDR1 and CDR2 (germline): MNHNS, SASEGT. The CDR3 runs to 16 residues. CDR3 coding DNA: TGTGCCAGCAGTGTGGGACTAGCGGGGCTGGGAGATGAGCAGTTCTTC. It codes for CASSVGLAGLGDEQFF.

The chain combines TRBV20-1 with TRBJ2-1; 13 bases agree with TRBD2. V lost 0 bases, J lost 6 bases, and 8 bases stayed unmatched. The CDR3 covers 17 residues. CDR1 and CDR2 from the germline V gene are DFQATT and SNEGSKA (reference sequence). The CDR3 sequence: CSARDFPTSGRTNEQFF. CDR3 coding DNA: TGCAGTGCTAGAGATTTCCCGACTAGCGGGAGGACCAATGAGCAGTTCTTC.

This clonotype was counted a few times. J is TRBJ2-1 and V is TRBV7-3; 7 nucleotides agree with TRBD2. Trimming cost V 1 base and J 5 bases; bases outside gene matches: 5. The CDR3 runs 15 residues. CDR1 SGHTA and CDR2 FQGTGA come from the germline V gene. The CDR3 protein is CASSLIGTTNNEQFF. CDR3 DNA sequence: TGTGCCAGCAGCTTAATAGGGACTACAAACAATGAGCAGTTCTTC. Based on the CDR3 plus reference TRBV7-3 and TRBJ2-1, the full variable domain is GAGVSQTPSNKVTEKGKYVELRCDPISGHTALYWYRQSLGQGPEFLIYFQGTGAADDSGLPNDRFFAVRPEGSVSTLKIQRTERGDSAVYLCASSLIGTTNNEQFFGPGTRLTVL.

The CDR3 loop is CALRASGRNTDTQYF. Here the CDR3 DNA reads TGTGCCCTGAGGGCGAGCGGGAGGAACACAGATACGCAGTATTTT. The chain recombines TRBV5-4 with TRBJ2-3; 9 bases map to TRBD2. CDR3 length: 15 residues. The V gene end was trimmed by 10 bases and the J gene end by 2 bases; junction bases not matched to a gene: 11. Germline V CDR1 and CDR2: SGHNT, YYREEE (reference sequence).

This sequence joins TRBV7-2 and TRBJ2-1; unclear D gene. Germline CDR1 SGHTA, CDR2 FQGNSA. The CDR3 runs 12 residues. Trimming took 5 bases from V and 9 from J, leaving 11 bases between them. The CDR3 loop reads CASSNYHGEQFF. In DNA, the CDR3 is TGTGCCAGCAGCAACTACCACGGTGAGCAGTTCTTC.